The 6 T cell receptor beta chains reported below all come from one sample, sequenced in a study of Ad26.COV2.S vaccination and SARS-CoV-2 variants. The data were produced by immunoSEQ multiplex PCR, yet TCRdb's version contains in-frame clones alone and is incomplete. The sample shows roughly 700,000 clones, 70% to 90% of them seen only once. The treatment is: roughly 19 received Ad26.COV2.S at low or high dose, single or two shots; 5 received placebo; per-sample allocation not given. The study sampled participants on day 63 after the first vaccine or placebo injection. The sample in question was peripheral blood, obtained in a trial of Ad26.COV2.S vaccine versus placebo. The receptor source for this set is a person between 18 and 65 years old who received the Ad26.COV2.S COVID-19 vaccine or a placebo.

The chain combines TRBV6-5 with TRBJ2-2; TRBD1 or TRBD2 may be the D gene (5 bases each). The V and J ends lost 6 bases and 1 base respectively, with 9 bases between them. The CDR3 covers 14 residues. The germline V gene has CDR1 MNHEY and CDR2 SVGAGI. CDR3 bases: TGTGCCAGCAGGGGGACGGAGAACACCGGGGAGCTGTTTTTT. Translated, it gives CASRGTENTGELFF.

V is TRBV6-1 and J is TRBJ2-3, with 10 bases fitting TRBD2. In germline, CDR1 is MNHNS, CDR2 SASEGT. The CDR3 length is 15 residues. The junction had 8 bases not matched to a gene; V was cut back by 7 bases and J by 4 bases. CDR3 sequence (DNA): TGTGCCAGCAACCTTCTAGCGGGGGTGGCAGATACGCAGTATTTT. It specifies CASNLLAGVADTQYF.

The rearrangement uses TRBV7-2 and TRBJ2-7; a possible D gene is TRBD2 (6 bases). Germline lookup yields CDR1 SGHTA and CDR2 FQGNSA. The CDR3 totals 14 residues. Deletions cut 5 bases from V and 5 bases from J, with 16 bases between. The CDR3 here is CASSNRLGPHEQYF. In DNA, the CDR3 is TGTGCCAGCAGCAACAGACTAGGTCCCCACGAGCAGTACTTC. Supplemented by reference TRBV7-2 and TRBJ2-7, the full variable domain reads GAGVSQSPSNKVTEKGKDVELRCDPISGHTALYWYRQSLGQGLEFLIYFQGNSAPDKSGLPSDRFSAERTGGSVSTLTIQRTQQEDSAVYLCASSNRLGPHEQYFGPGTRLTVT.

V gene TRBV5-1 combines with J gene TRBJ2-7; unclear D gene. The CDR3 contains 17 residues. Germline CDR1 is SGHRS and CDR2 is YFSETQ. The V and J ends lost 2 bases and 4 bases respectively, with 22 bases between them. CDR3 residues: CASSLVPEPVKIYEQYF. In DNA form, the CDR3 reads TGCGCCAGCAGCTTAGTTCCCGAGCCCGTAAAAATTTACGAGCAGTACTTC.

This chain uses TRBV19 with TRBJ1-5; D uncertain. V lost 5 bases and J lost 3, with 14 bases in between. CDR1 is LNHDA and CDR2 is SQIVND in the germline V gene (reference sequence). The CDR3 consists of 15 residues. The CDR3 nucleotides are TGTGCCAGTAGTCCACTTGGGCAGCCCAATCAGCCCCAGCATTTT. It specifies CASSPLGQPNQPQHF.

The chain combines TRBV30 with TRBJ1-5; tentative D call: TRBD1 (6 bases). There are 15 residues in the CDR3. V lost 0 bases, J lost 9 bases, and 18 bases lay in between. The germline gives CDR1 GTSNPN, CDR2 SVGIG (reference sequence). Here the CDR3 DNA reads TGTGCCTGGAGTGTATCCAGCACAGGGAAGCTGCCCCAGCATTTT. Its protein product is CAWSVSSTGKLPQHF.